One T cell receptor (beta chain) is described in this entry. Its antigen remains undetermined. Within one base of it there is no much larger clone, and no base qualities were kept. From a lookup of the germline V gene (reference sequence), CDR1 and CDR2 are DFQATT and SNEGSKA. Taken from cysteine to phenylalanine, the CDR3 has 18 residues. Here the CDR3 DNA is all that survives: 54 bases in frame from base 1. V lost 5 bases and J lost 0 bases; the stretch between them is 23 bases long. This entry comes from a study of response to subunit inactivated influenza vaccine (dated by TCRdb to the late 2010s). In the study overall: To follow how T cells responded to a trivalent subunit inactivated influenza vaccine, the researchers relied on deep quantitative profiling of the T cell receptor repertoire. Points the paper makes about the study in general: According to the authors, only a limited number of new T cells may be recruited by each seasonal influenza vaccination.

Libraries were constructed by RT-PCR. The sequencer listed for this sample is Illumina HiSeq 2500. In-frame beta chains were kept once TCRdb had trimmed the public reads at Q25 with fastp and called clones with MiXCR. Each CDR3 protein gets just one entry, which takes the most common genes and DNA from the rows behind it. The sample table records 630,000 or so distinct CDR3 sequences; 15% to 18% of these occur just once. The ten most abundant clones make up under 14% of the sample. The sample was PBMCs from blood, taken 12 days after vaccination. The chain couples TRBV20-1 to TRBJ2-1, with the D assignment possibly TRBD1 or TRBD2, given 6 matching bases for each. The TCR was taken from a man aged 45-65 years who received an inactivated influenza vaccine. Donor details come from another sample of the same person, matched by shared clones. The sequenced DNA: TGCAGTGCTGGCACCTTAGGGGGGTCCCGTGGCTCCTACAATGAGCAGTTCTTC. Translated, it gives CSAGTLGGSRGSYNEQFF.